The 11 T cell receptor beta chains in this list originate from one sample, sequenced in a study of Ad26.COV2.S vaccination and SARS-CoV-2 variants. Specified treatment: around 19 received Ad26.COV2.S at low or high dose, single or two shots; 5 received placebo; per-sample allocation not given. Sample collection was performed on day 63 after the first vaccine or placebo injection. Sequencing was performed with immunoSEQ multiplex PCR; in TCRdb, only in-frame clones are kept and a portion is missing. The repertoire holds approximately 460,000 clones, with roughly nine tenths as singletons. This sample comprised peripheral blood, obtained in a trial of Ad26.COV2.S vaccine versus placebo. The receptors originated from a person aged 18-65 years who received the Ad26.COV2.S COVID-19 vaccine or a placebo.

The chain links TRBV7-2 to TRBJ2-5; the match to TRBD1 covers 7 bases. V was pared by 4 bases and J by 1 base, with 9 bases of the junction left unmatched. There are 16 residues in the CDR3. Germline lookup yields CDR1 SGHTA and CDR2 FQGNSA. CDR3 amino acids: CASSSAATGPQETQYF. In DNA, the CDR3 is TGTGCCAGCAGCTCTGCTGCGACAGGGCCCCAAGAGACCCAGTACTTC.

This clone has just one count. The chain employs TRBV7-2 and TRBJ1-3; the D is unclear. The CDR3 covers 16 residues. The germline V gene has CDR1 SGHTA and CDR2 FQGNSA. Trimming pared 1 base from V and 2 bases from J, leaving 12 bases between. The CDR3 DNA is TGTGCCAGCAGCTTAGGGAGGACCGGCGCTGGAAACACCATATATTTT. Protein: CASSLGRTGAGNTIYF. The full variable domain, completed using reference TRBV7-2 and TRBJ1-3, is GAGVSQSPSNKVTEKGKDVELRCDPISGHTALYWYRQSLGQGLEFLIYFQGNSAPDKSGLPSDRFSAERTGGSVSTLTIQRTQQEDSAVYLCASSLGRTGAGNTIYFGEGSWLTVV.

This chain links TRBV9 with TRBJ1-4; D might be TRBD1 (5 bases). The CDR3 extends over 15 amino acids. The germline CDR1 and CDR2 sequences are SGDLS and YYNGEE. Trimming pared 0 bases from V and 13 bases from J, leaving 19 bases between. For the CDR3, the DNA is TGTGCCAGCAGCGTAGGGGTTGGGGGAACGGGAGGACTGTTTTTT. It codes for CASSVGVGGTGGLFF.

The chain links TRBV30 to TRBJ1-2; D perhaps matches TRBD1 (6 bases). Germline V gene lookup returns CDR1 GTSNPN and CDR2 SVGIG (reference sequence). V was shortened by 1 base and J by 0 bases, with 24 bases between the two germline ends. This CDR3 comprises 19 residues. CDR3 protein: CAWSGPLIGGPATNYGYTF. For the CDR3, the DNA is TGTGCCTGGAGTGGACCCCTTATTGGGGGGCCAGCTACTAACTATGGCTACACCTTC.

The chain employs TRBV2 and TRBJ2-7; D is perhaps TRBD1 (5 bases). Trimming stripped 9 bases from V and 4 bases from J, with 13 bases between. CDR1 and CDR2 from the germline V gene are SNHLY and FYNNEI. The CDR3 sequence is 12 residues long. CDR3 protein: CASVGVGYEQYF. The CDR3 coding sequence is TGTGCCAGTGTAGGGGTAGGGTACGAGCAGTACTTC.

The sample holds a few counts of this clone. The chain couples TRBV28 to TRBJ1-1, with 7 bases that match TRBD1. The CDR3 covers 15 residues. The germline CDR1 and CDR2 sequences are MDHEN and SYDVKM. After removal of 6 bases from V and 4 bases from J, the junction contained 11 bases not matched to a gene. CDR3 region: CASRDHRGPLTEAFF. The CDR3 DNA sequence: TGTGCCAGCAGGGACCACAGGGGCCCCCTCACTGAAGCTTTCTTT.

The table lists this clone with a count of one. V and J are TRBV6-5 and TRBJ2-3; TRBD1 matches 8 bases. CDR1 and CDR2 (germline): MNHEY, SVGAGI. Trimming cost V 5 bases and J 0 bases; bases outside gene matches: 4. The CDR3 contains 15 residues. This chain's CDR3 is CASSTRTGSTDTQYF. In DNA, the CDR3 is TGTGCCAGCAGTACCCGGACAGGGAGCACAGATACGCAGTATTTT.

A single count supports this clone. V is TRBV5-8 and J is TRBJ1-3; no firm D call. The CDR3 extends over 15 amino acids. Germline loops: CDR1 SGHTS, CDR2 YDEGEE. V was cut by 0 bases and J by 0 bases, with 7 bases left in between. The CDR3 DNA reads TGTGCCAGCAGCTTGGGAGACTTCTCTGGAAACACCATATATTTT. Translated, it gives CASSLGDFSGNTIYF.

The V call is TRBV7-2, the J call TRBJ1-2, with TRBD1 identical over 7 bases. The germline CDR1 and CDR2 sequences are SGHTA and FQGNSA. The CDR3 is made up of 15 amino acids. With 5 bases clipped from V and 0 bases from J, the junction kept 6 bases outside the gene matches. The CDR3 nucleotides are TGTGCCAGCAGCCCTCGGGACAGCCCTAACTATGGCTACACCTTC. Translating it yields CASSPRDSPNYGYTF.

The chain recombines TRBV3-1 (or the pseudogene TRBV3-2) with TRBJ1-4; D perhaps matches TRBD1 (6 bases). The V gene lost 1 base and the J gene lost 7 bases, with 16 bases spanning the gap. This CDR3 comprises 16 residues. In germline, CDR1 is LGHDT, CDR2 YNNKEL (reference sequence). The CDR3 DNA sequence: TGTGCCAGCAGCCAAGTTAGGCAGGGGAAACGTGAAAAACTGTTTTTT. This encodes CASSQVRQGKREKLFF.

The chain combines TRBV7-8 with TRBJ1-1; no definite D call. Trimming removed 5 bases at V and 4 bases at J, with 11 bases between. Germline V gene data show CDR1 as SGHVS and CDR2 as FQNEAQ. The CDR3 runs to 13 residues. The CDR3 sequence: CASSPPGGTEAFF. CDR3 DNA: TGTGCCAGCAGCCCCCCTGGTGGCACTGAAGCTTTCTTT.